Listed below are T cell receptor beta chains from one sample, sequenced in a study of blood T cell repertoires in COVID-19. Data came from immunoSEQ multiplex PCR; TCRdb stores just in-frame clones and leaves some out. The sample yields hundreds of thousands of clones, over 80% seen once. Sequenced input: peripheral blood. The receptors come from a woman aged 40 to 50 who had recovered from COVID-19. Both conserved end residues are part of each CDR3. A D gene is named only where the DNA matches it firmly. The size entry is marked missing in some rows and otherwise reads once, few, many or a size class.

>TRBV15|.|.|TRBJ2-3
TGTGCCACCAGCAGAACTGACACAGATACGCAGTATTTT
CATSRTDTDTQYF
>TRBV30|.|.|TRBJ1-2
TGTGCCCGTCAGACAGGATACGGCTACACCTTC
CARQTGYGYTF
>TRBV10-1|.|.|TRBJ1-2
TGCGCCAGCAGTAGTTCCCGGTGGTTGGGCTACACCTTC
CASSSSRWLGYTF
>TRBV5-4|.|TRBD1|TRBJ2-5
TGTGCCAGCAGCTTGGCCGGGACAGAAGAGACCCAGTACTTC
CASSLAGTEETQYF
>TRBV27|few|.|TRBJ1-1
TGTGCCAGCAGTTTAACAGGAGAGACCACTGAAGCTTTCTTT
CASSLTGETTEAFF
>TRBV28|.|.|TRBJ2-7
TGTGCCAGCAGTCCCTTACAGGGATTTCCCTACGAGCAGTACTTC
CASSPLQGFPYEQYF
>TRBV3-1/TRBV3-2|.|.|TRBJ1-1
TGTGCCAGCAGCCAAAGCGCCTATGAAGCTTTCTTT
CASSQSAYEAFF
>TRBV7-2|.|.|TRBJ1-6
TGTGCCAGCAGCTTAGGGCCGGGGACACCCCTCCACTTT
CASSLGPGTPLHF
>TRBV7-2|.|TRBD2|TRBJ2-3
TGTGCCAGCAGCCCCCCCGCGGCGGGGGGAGATACGCAGTATTTT
CASSPPAAGGDTQYF
>TRBV27|few|TRBD2|TRBJ2-3
TGTGCCAGCTCTATCCTGCGGGCTAGCGGGGGCACAGATACGCAGTATTTT
CASSILRASGGTDTQYF
>TRBV2|.|TRBD2|TRBJ2-7
TGTGCCAGCAGTCCCCAGGGGATAGCGGGGGGCTACGAGCAGTACTTC
CASSPQGIAGGYEQYF
>TRBV19|.|TRBD1|TRBJ2-5
TGTGCCAGTAGTATAGGGGACAGTTTTCAAGAGACCCAGTACTTC
CASSIGDSFQETQYF
>TRBV5-6|.|.|TRBJ1-2
TGTGCCAGCCTGAACCGGGGGGTCTATGGCTACACCTTC
CASLNRGVYGYTF
>TRBV6-5|.|.|TRBJ1-1
TGTGCCAGCGCTCGGGGATCTGAAGCTTTCTTT
CASARGSEAFF
>TRBV6-5|.|TRBD1|TRBJ1-2
TGTGCCAGCAGTTGGACAGGGAACTATGGCTACACCTTC
CASSWTGNYGYTF
>TRBV11-2|once|.|TRBJ2-1
TGTGCCAGCAGCTCGAAGAAACAGGGAATAAATGGTCAGTTCTTC
CASSSKKQGINGQFF
>TRBV5-1|.|.|TRBJ2-5
TGCGCCAGCAGCGCGGGCCCCCAAGAGACCCAGTACTTC
CASSAGPQETQYF
>TRBV16|.|.|TRBJ1-3
TGTGCCAGCAGCCGCCCGGGGGGCTTGGAAAGCTCTGGAAACACCATATATTTT
CASSRPGGLESSGNTIYF
>TRBV5-1|once|TRBD2|TRBJ2-1
TGCGCCAGCAGCTTGCGACTAGCGGGCGACAATGAGCAGTTCTTC
CASSLRLAGDNEQFF
>TRBV5-1|.|TRBD1|TRBJ1-1
TGCGCCAGCAGCTTGACAGGGGGAGAATATACTGAAGCTTTCTTT
CASSLTGGEYTEAFF
>TRBV10-3|.|TRBD1|TRBJ2-7
TGTGCCATCAGTCGGGACAGGGGGCCCTACGAGCAGTACTTC
CAISRDRGPYEQYF
>TRBV18|.|.|TRBJ1-1
TGTGCCAGCTCACCCCGGGACTGGGCCACTGAAGCTTTCTTT
CASSPRDWATEAFF
>TRBV3-1/TRBV3-2|.|TRBD2|TRBJ2-3
TGTGCCAGCAGCCATTTAGCGGGGGTTTTGAATACGCAGTATTTT
CASSHLAGVLNTQYF
>TRBV6-5|.|.|TRBJ1-2
TGTGCCAGCAGTTTGCCTTCAGGCTCGGGGGGCTACACCTTC
CASSLPSGSGGYTF
>TRBV6-5|.|TRBD1|TRBJ2-4
TGTGCCAGCAGTTACTCAGGGGGCAGGGACCTTCAGTACTTC
CASSYSGGRDLQYF